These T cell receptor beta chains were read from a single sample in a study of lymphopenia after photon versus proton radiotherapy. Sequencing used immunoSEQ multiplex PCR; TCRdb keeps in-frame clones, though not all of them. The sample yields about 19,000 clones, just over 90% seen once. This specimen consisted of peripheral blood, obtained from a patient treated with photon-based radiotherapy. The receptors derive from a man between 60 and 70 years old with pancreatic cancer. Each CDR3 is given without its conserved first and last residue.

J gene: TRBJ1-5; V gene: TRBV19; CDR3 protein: ASSPQGAQFQPQH
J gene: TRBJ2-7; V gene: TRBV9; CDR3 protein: ASSVGRGGNYEQY
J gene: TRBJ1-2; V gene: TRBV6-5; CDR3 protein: ASSSQGMGYT
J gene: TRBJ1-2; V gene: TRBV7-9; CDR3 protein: ASSATGDYGYT
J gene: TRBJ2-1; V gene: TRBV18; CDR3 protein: ASSPGHQPVNEQF
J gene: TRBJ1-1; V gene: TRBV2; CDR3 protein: ASRKRTGGVTEAF
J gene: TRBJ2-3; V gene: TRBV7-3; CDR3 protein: ASSLGTSRTDTQY
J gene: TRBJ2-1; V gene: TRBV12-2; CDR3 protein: ASRLGDYNEQF
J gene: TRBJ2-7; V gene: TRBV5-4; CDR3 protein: ASSHTRDSYEQY
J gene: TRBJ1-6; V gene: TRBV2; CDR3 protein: ASSEVTASPLH
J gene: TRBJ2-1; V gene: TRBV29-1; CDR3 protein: SAGTGDKYNEQF
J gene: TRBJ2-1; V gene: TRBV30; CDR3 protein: AWSVATGAHNEQF
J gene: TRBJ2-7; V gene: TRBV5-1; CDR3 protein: ASSPTGDSYEQY
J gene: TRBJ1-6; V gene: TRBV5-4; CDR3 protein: ASNTDSSYNSPLH
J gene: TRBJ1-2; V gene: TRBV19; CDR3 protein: ASRDLGDYGYT
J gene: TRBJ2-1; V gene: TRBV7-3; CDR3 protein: ASSLGGQLNEQF
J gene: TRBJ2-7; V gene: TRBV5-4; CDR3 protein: ASSSGSSYEQY
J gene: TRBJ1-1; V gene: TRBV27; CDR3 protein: ASSFRLNTEAF
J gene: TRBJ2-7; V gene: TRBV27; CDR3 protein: ASSPAGWFVPRTKYEQY
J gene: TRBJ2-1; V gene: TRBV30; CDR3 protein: AWIPLSGGLYEQF
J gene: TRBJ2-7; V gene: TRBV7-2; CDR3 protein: ASTRPLVYEQY
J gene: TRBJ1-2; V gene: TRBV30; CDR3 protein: AWSFVESYGYT
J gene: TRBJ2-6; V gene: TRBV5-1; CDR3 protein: ASSLAPVGAGANVLT
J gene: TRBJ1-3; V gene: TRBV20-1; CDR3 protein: SATRGNTIY
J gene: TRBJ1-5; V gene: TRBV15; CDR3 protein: ATSRGQGNQPQH
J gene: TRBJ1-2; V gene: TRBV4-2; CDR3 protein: ASSQDSVGQGVYGYT
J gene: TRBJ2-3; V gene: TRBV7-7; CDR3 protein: ASSLQFRADTQY
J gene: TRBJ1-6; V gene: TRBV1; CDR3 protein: TSTTFPGGSWNSPLH
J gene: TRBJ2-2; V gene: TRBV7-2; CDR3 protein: ASSLASPTMKTGELF
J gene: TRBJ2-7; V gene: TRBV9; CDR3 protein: ASSATGNSYEQY
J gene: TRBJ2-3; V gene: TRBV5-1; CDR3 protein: ASSLQNTQY
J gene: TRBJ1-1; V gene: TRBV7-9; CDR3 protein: ASSPMVRRENTEAF
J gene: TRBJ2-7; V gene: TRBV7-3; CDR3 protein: ASSLRSYSEQY
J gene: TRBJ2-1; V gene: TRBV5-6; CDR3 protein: ASSLGAGRNEQF
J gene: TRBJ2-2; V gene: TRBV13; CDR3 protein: ASSPRRGHIGGELF
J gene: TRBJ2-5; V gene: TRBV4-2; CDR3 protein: ASSVGTDNQETQY
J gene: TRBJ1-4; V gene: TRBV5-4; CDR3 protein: ASSLGQSNEKLF
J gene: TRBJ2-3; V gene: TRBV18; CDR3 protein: ASSPPRLAGKSDTQY
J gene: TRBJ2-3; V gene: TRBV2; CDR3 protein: ASSEAGGNTDTQY
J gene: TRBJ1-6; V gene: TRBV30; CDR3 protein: ALGHANSPLH
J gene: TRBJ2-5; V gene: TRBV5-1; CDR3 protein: ASSLAAQETQY
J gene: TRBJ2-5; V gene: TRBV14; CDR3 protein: ASSHGGAGETQY
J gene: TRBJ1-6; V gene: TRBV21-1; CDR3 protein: ASRHMRAGLDSPLH
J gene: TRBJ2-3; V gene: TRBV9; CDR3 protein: ASSVGGAGGTDTQY
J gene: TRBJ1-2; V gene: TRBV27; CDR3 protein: ASSSAGTGVGYT
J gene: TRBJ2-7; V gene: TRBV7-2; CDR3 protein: ASSLGIGVDEQY
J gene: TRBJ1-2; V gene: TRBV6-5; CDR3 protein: ASSPRNLGQYGYT
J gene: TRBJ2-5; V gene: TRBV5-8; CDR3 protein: ASSFLGAPSGTQY
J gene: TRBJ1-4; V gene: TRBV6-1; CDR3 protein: ASSEDVRGIQNEKLF
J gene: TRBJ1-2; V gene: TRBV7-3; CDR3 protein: ASSSGTGEYGYT
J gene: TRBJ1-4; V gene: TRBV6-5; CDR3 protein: ASSRDRGNEKLF
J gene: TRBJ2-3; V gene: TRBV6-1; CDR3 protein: ASSPGSLADTQY
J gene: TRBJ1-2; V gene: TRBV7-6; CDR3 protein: ASSLARYMGEGYT